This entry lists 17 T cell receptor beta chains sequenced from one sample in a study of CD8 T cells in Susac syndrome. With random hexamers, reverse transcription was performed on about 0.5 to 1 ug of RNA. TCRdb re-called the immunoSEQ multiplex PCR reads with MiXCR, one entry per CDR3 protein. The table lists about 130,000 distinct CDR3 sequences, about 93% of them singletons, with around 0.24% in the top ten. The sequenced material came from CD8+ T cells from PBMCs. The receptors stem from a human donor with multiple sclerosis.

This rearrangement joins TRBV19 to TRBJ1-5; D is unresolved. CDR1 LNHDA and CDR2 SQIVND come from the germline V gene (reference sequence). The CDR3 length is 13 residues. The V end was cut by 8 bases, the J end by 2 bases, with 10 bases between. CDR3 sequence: CASREMGNQPQHF. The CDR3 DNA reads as TGTGCCAGTCGGGAAATGGGCAATCAGCCCCAGCATTTT.

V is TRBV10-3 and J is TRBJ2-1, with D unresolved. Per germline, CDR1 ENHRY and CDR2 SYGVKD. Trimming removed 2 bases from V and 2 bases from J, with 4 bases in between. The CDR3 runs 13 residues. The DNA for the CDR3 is TGTGCCATCAGTGAGCCGGCCTACAATGAGCAGTTCTTC. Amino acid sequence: CAISEPAYNEQFF.

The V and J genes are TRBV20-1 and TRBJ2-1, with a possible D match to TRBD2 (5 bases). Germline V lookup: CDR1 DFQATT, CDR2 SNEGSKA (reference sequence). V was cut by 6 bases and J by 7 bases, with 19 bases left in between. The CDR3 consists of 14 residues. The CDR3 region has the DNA TGCAGTGCGCCCGGAGAGCGGCTGGTGAATGAGCAGTTCTTC. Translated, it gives CSAPGERLVNEQFF.

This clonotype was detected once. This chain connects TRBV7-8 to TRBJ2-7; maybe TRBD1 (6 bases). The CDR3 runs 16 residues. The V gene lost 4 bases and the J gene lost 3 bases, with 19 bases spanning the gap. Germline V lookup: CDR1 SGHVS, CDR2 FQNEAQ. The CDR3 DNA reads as TGTGCCAGCAGCTCTACAGGGTTAGGGTTGAGCTACGAGCAGTACTTC. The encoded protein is CASSSTGLGLSYEQYF.

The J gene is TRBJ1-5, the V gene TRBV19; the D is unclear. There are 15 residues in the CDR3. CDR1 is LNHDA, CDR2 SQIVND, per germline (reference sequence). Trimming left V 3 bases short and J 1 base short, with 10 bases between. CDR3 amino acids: CASSIASGSNQPQHF. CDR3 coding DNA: TGTGCCAGTAGTATCGCCAGTGGGAGCAATCAGCCCCAGCATTTT.

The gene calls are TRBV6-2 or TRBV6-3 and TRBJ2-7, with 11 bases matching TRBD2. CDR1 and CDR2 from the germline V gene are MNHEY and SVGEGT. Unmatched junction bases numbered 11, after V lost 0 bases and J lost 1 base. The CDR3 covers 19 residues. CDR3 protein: CASSYSFTSGSDTSYEQYF. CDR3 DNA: TGTGCCAGCAGTTACTCGTTCACTAGCGGGAGCGATACATCCTACGAGCAGTACTTC.

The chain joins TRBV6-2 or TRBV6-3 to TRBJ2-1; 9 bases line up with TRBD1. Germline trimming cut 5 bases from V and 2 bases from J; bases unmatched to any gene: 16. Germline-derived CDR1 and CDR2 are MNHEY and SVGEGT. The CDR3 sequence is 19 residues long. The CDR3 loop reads CASSGGTGLSGATYNEQFF. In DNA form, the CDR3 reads TGTGCCAGCAGTGGTGGGACAGGGCTATCAGGGGCTACCTACAATGAGCAGTTCTTC.

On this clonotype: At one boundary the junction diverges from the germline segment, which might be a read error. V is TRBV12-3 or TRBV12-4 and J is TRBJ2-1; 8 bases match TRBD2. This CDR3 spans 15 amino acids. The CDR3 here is CASSLAGSIVNEQFF. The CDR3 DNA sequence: TGTGCCAGCAGCTTAGCGGGATCCATCGTGAATGAGCAGTTCTTC.

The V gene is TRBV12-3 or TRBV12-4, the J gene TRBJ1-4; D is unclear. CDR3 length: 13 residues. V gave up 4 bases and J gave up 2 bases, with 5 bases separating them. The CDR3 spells CASSWVTNEKLFF. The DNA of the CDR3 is TGTGCCAGCAGTTGGGTGACTAATGAAAAACTGTTTTTT.

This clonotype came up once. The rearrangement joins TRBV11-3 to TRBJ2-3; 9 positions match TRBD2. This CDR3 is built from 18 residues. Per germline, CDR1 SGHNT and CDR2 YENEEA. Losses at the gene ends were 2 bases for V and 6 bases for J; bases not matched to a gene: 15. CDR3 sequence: CASSLRVSAGGPTDTQYF. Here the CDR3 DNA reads TGTGCCAGCAGCTTACGGGTTTCGGCGGGAGGGCCAACGGATACGCAGTATTTT. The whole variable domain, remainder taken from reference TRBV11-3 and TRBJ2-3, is EAGVVQSPRYKIIEKKQPVAFWCNPISGHNTLYWYLQNLGQGPELLIRYENEEAVDDSQLPKDRFSAERLKGVDSTLKIQPAELGDSAVYLCASSLRVSAGGPTDTQYFGPGTRLTVL.

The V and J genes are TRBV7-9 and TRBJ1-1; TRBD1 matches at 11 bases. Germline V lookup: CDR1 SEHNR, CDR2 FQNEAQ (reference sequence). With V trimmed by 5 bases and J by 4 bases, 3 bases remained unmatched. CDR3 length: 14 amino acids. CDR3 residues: CASSEGTGGTEAFF. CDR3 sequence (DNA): TGTGCCAGCAGCGAAGGGACAGGGGGCACTGAAGCTTTCTTT. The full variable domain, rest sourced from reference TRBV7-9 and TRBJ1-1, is DTGVSQNPRHKITKRGQNVTFRCDPISEHNRLYWYRQTLGQGPEFLTYFQNEAQLEKSRLLSDRFSAERPKGSFSTLEIQRTEQGDSAMYLCASSEGTGGTEAFFGQGTRLTVV.

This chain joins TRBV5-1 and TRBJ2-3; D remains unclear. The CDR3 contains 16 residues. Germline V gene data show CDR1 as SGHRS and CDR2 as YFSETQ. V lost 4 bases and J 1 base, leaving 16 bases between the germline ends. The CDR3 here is CASSLDPSLGTDTQYF. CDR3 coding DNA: TGCGCCAGCAGCCTGGACCCGTCTCTGGGCACAGATACGCAGTATTTT.

This chain's CDR3 is CASSSLSSGRVGETQYF. CDR3 coding DNA: TGTGCCAGCAGTTCCCTATCTAGCGGGAGGGTAGGAGAGACCCAGTACTTC. The chain recombines TRBV27 with TRBJ2-5; 12 nucleotides align to TRBD2. The germline V gene encodes CDR1 MNHEY and CDR2 SMNVEV (reference sequence). Losses at the gene ends were 4 bases for V and 4 bases for J; bases not matched to a gene: 10. This CDR3 has 17 residues.

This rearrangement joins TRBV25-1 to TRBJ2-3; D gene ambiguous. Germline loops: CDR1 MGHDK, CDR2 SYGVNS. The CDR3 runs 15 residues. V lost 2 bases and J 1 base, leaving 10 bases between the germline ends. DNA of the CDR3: TGTGCCAGCAGTGAACCCCATGAAGGCACAGATACGCAGTATTTT. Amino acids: CASSEPHEGTDTQYF.

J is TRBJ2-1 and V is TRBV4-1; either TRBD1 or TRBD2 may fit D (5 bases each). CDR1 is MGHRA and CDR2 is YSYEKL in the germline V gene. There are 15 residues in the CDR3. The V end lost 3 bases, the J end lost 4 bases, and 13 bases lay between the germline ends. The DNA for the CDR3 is TGCGCCAGCAGCCAGCCCGGGACCGGATACAATGAGCAGTTCTTC. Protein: CASSQPGTGYNEQFF.

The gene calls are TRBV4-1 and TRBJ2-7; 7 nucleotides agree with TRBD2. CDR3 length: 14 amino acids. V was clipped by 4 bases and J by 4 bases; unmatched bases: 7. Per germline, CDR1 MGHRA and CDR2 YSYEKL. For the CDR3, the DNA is TGCGCCAGCAGCCCGGGGGACTACCAATACGAGCAGTACTTC. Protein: CASSPGDYQYEQYF.

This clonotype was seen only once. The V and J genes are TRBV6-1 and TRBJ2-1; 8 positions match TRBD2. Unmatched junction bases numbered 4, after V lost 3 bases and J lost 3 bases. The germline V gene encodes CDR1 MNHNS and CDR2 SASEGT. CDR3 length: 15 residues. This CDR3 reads CASSDASGLYNEQFF. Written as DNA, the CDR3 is TGTGCCAGCAGTGACGCTAGCGGGCTCTACAATGAGCAGTTCTTC.